This T cell receptor beta chain was sequenced for a study of CD8+ T cells in alopecia areata. Study outcomes and limitations: Given one nonresponder, whether baseline CD8+ expansion relates to response remains uncertain. Researchers reported that TCR sharing among patients proved less clear than in mice, possibly HLA-linked. Elevated clonality characterized lesional scalp relative to normal scalp, particularly in alopecia totalis/universalis.

The treatment denotes: oral pan-JAK inhibitor, 5-10 mg twice daily. The table lists this clone with a few counts. As yet, its antigen is unknown. Isolated RNA was reverse transcribed into cDNA used as the sequencing template. Only in-frame clones appear in the TCRdb table, and some are missing; sequencing was by immunoSEQ multiplex PCR. The sample includes some 240,000 clones, around three fifths of them seen just once. This CDR3 comprises 13 residues. The germline V gene has CDR1 SGHDN and CDR2 FVKESK. V dropped 4 bases and J dropped 8 bases, with 14 bases sitting between them. Sequenced here: CD4+ T cells sorted from blood, sampled at week 4, from a patient treated with tofacitinib. The genes are TRBV14 and TRBJ1-1, with a possible D match to TRBD1 (5 bases). The receptor was isolated from a human donor with alopecia areata. The CDR3 region has the DNA TGTGCCAGCAGCCGGTACCGGGACGGAGAAGCTTTCTTT. It translates to CASSRYRDGEAFF.